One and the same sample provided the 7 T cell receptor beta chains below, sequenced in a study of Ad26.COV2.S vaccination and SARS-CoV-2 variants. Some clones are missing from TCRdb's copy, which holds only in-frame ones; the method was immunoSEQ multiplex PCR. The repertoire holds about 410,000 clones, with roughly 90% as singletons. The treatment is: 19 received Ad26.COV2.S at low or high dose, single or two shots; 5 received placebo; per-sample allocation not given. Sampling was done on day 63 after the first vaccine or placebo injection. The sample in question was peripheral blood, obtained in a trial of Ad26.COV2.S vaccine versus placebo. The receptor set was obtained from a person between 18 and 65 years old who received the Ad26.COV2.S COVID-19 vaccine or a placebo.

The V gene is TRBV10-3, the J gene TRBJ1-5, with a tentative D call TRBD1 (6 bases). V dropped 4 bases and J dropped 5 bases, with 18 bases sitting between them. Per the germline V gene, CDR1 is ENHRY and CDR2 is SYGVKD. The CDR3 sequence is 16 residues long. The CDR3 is CAISGQGQGRDQPQHF. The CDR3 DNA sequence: TGTGCCATCAGTGGCCAGGGGCAGGGACGGGATCAGCCCCAGCATTTT.

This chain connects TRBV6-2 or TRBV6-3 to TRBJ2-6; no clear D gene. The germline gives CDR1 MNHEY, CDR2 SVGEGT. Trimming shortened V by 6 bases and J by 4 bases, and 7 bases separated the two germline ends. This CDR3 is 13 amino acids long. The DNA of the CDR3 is TGTGCCAGCAGCAGATCCGGGGCCAACGTCCTGACTTTC. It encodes CASSRSGANVLTF.

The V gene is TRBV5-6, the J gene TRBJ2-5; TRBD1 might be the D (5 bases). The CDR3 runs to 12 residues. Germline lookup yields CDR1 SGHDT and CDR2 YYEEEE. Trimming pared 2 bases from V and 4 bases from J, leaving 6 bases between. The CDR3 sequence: CASSFGAETQYF. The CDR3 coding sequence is TGTGCCAGCAGCTTTGGGGCAGAGACCCAGTACTTC.

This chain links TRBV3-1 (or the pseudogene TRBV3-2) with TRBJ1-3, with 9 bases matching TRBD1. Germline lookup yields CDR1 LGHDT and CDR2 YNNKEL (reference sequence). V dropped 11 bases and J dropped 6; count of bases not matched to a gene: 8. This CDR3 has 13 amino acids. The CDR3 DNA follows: TGTGCCGTAGGGACAGGGTTGGAAAACACCATATATTTT. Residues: CAVGTGLENTIYF.

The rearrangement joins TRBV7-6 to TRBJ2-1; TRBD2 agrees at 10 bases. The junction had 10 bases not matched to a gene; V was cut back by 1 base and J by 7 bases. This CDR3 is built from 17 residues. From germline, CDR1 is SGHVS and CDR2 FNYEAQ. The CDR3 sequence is CASSLVSPSGSKNEQFF. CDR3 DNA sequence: TGTGCCAGCAGCTTAGTGTCCCCTAGCGGGAGTAAGAATGAGCAGTTCTTC.

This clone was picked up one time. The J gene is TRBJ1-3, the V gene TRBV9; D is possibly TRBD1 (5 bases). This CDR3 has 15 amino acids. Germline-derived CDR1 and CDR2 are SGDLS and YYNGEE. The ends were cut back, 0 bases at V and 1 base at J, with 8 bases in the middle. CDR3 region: CASSVGGGSGNTIYF. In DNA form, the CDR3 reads TGTGCCAGCAGCGTAGGGGGCGGGTCTGGAAACACCATATATTTT. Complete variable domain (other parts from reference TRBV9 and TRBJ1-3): DSGVTQTPKHLITATGQRVTLRCSPRSGDLSVYWYQQSLDQGLQFLIQYYNGEERAKGNILERFSAQQFPDLHSELNLSSLELGDSALYFCASSVGGGSGNTIYFGEGSWLTVV.

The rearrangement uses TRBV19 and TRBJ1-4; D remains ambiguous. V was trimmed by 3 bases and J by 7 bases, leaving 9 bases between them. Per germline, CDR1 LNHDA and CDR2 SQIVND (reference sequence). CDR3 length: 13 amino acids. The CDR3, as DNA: TGTGCCAGTAGTATTGGTTCCGGTGAAAAACTGTTTTTT. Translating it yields CASSIGSGEKLFF.